These 27 T cell receptor beta chains originate from one sample sequenced in a study of T-cell reconstitution after alpha-beta-depleted transplantation in children. During its preparation, the TCRbeta library received unique molecular identifiers. TCRdb redid the calling of the PCR reads with MiXCR, one entry per CDR3 protein. This table has fewer than 250,000 distinct CDR3 sequences, around a sixth appearing once. The material was PBMCs, mostly from graft donor cells, obtained 360 days after TCRalphabeta/CD19-depleted stem cell transplant. Receptors originate from a male patient between 2 and 9 years old who had a stem cell transplant for acute lymphoblastic leukemia, so the T cells may come from the graft donor.

This clonotype has a handful of counts. The chain recombines TRBV29-1 with TRBJ2-7; D possibly uses TRBD1 or TRBD2 (5 bases each). V was cut by 4 bases and J by 0 bases, with 19 bases left in between. Per the germline V gene, CDR1 is SQVTM and CDR2 is ANQGSEA. This CDR3 contains 16 residues. CDR3 DNA sequence: TGCAGCGTTGGGTATCGGTGGGCAGGGAGCTCCTACGAGCAGTACTTC. Amino acids: CSVGYRWAGSSYEQYF.

The rearrangement uses TRBV7-2 and TRBJ2-7; 10 bases are shared with TRBD2. The J segment lost 5 bases and the V segment lost 5 bases, leaving 3 bases of the junction unmatched. CDR1 and CDR2 (germline): SGHTA, FQGNSA. The CDR3 loop spans 13 amino acids. The CDR3 sequence is CASSASGRDEQYF. DNA of the CDR3: TGTGCCAGCAGCGCTAGCGGGAGAGACGAGCAGTACTTC.

The rearrangement links TRBV29-1 to TRBJ1-1, with unresolved D. The length of the CDR3 is 11 residues. The ends were cut back, 4 bases at V and 2 bases at J, with 5 bases in the middle. Per the germline V gene, CDR1 is SQVTM and CDR2 is ANQGSEA. This chain's CDR3 is CSVALNTEAFF. The CDR3 bases are TGCAGCGTTGCGCTTAACACTGAAGCTTTCTTT.

J is TRBJ1-3 and V is TRBV10-1, with D hard to call. The germline V and J ends were trimmed by 2 bases and 1 base, with 9 bases remaining between them. Germline lookup yields CDR1 WNHNN and CDR2 SYGVQD (reference sequence). This CDR3 is built from 15 residues. CDR3 sequence reads: CASSEERNSGNTIYF. The CDR3 region has the DNA TGCGCCAGCAGTGAGGAAAGGAATTCTGGAAACACCATATATTTT.

The rearrangement joins TRBV7-2 to TRBJ2-1, with TRBD1 matching 8 bases. The CDR3 runs to 16 residues. V was clipped by 5 bases and J by 4 bases; unmatched bases: 10. Per the germline V gene, CDR1 is SGHTA and CDR2 is FQGNSA. The CDR3 sequence is CASSPDRTGGYNEQFF. CDR3 nucleotides: TGTGCCAGCAGCCCAGATCGCACAGGGGGTTACAATGAGCAGTTCTTC.

Only a few counts were recorded for this clonotype. The V call is TRBV7-9, the J call TRBJ2-7; D is undetermined. The germline CDR1 and CDR2 sequences are SEHNR and FQNEAQ (reference sequence). This CDR3 is 13 amino acids long. V was clipped by 3 bases and J by 2 bases, with 8 bases between them. This CDR3 is CASSFLGTYEQYF. CDR3 nucleotide sequence: TGTGCCAGCAGCTTTCTAGGTACCTACGAGCAGTACTTC.

This clonotype was counted at least ten times. The V and J genes are TRBV5-1 and TRBJ1-1, with TRBD1 identical over 8 bases. The CDR3 loop spans 15 amino acids. The ends lost 3 bases at V and 5 bases at J; junction bases unmatched: 9. The germline V gene has CDR1 SGHRS and CDR2 YFSETQ. The CDR3 DNA reads as TGCGCCAGCAGCTCCGCGCAGGGGGCCGGGACTGAAGCTTTCTTT. This sequence encodes CASSSAQGAGTEAFF.

Ten or more counts support this clonotype. CDR3 DNA: TGTGCCAGCAGCCCAGTGAGGGTCTACGAGCAGTACTTC. Its translation: CASSPVRVYEQYF. The rearrangement uses TRBV27 and TRBJ2-7; D may be TRBD2 (5 bases). Per germline, CDR1 MNHEY and CDR2 SMNVEV (reference sequence). V lost 6 bases to trimming and J lost 3 bases, with 12 bases between them. This CDR3 spans 13 amino acids.

This clonotype was counted only a few times. The chain employs TRBV5-1 and TRBJ2-3; D could derive from TRBD1 or TRBD2 (6 bases each). Germline V gives CDR1 SGHRS, CDR2 YFSETQ. Trimming took off 4 bases at V and 2 bases at J, with 17 bases between the two ends. The CDR3 sequence is 16 residues long. In DNA form, the CDR3 reads TGCGCCAGCAGCCCCAAAAAGGGGGGTAACACAGATACGCAGTATTTT. Amino acids: CASSPKKGGNTDTQYF.

This clonotype came up a few times. CDR3 sequence (DNA): TGCAGCGTCGTACAGGGGAGCAATCAGCCCCAGCATTTT. Translating gives CSVVQGSNQPQHF. V usage is TRBV29-1 and J usage is TRBJ1-5; 7 bases match TRBD1. Germline lookup yields CDR1 SQVTM and CDR2 ANQGSEA. After removal of 6 bases from V and 1 base from J, the junction contained 3 bases not matched to a gene. This CDR3 contains 13 residues.

This clonotype was seen at least ten times. The V and J genes are TRBV11-2 and TRBJ2-1; TRBD2 might be the D (5 bases). The CDR3 has 14 amino acids. Germline CDR1 SGHAT, CDR2 FQNNGV. The V and J ends lost 5 bases and 0 bases respectively, with 8 bases between them. DNA for the CDR3: TGTGCCAGCAGCCAGCGGAGCTCCTACAATGAGCAGTTCTTC. Translation: CASSQRSSYNEQFF.

The rearrangement links TRBV10-3 to TRBJ1-2; maybe TRBD1 (5 bases). Germline CDR1 and CDR2: ENHRY and SYGVKD. CDR3 length equals 15 residues. V lost 7 bases and J lost 3, with 18 bases in between. The CDR3 DNA follows: TGTGCCATCACGGACCGAGAAGGGGCGGACTATGGCTACACCTTC. Its translation is CAITDREGADYGYTF.

This chain joins TRBV11-2 and TRBJ1-1, with TRBD1 as a possible D gene (6 bases). Germline CDR1 is SGHAT and CDR2 is FQNNGV. V lost 5 bases to trimming and J lost 1 base, with 8 bases between them. CDR3 length: 13 residues. The CDR3 region is CASSAQGNTEAFF. The CDR3 coding sequence is TGTGCCAGCAGCGCACAGGGGAACACTGAAGCTTTCTTT.

This clonotype showed up just a few times. The CDR3 spells CASSLTSGTIQYF. CDR3 DNA sequence: TGCGCCAGCAGCTTGACTAGCGGGACAATTCAGTACTTC. The chain recombines TRBV5-1 with TRBJ2-4, with 10 bases that match TRBD2. The trim removed 1 base at V and 10 bases at J, leaving 2 bases unmatched. The CDR3 spans 13 residues. From germline, CDR1 is SGHRS and CDR2 YFSETQ. The variable domain in full, completed from reference TRBV5-1 and TRBJ2-4, reads KAGVTQTPRYLIKTRGQQVTLSCSPISGHRSVSWYQQTPGQGLQFLFEYFSETQRNKGNFPGRFSGRQFSNSRSEMNVSTLELGDSALYLCASSLTSGTIQYFGAGTRLSVL.

Many counts were recorded for this clonotype. The V and J genes are TRBV9 and TRBJ2-1, with TRBD2 identical over 11 bases. Trimming at V came to 5 bases and at J to 5 bases, leaving 6 bases not matched to a gene. The length of the CDR3 is 15 residues. In germline, CDR1 is SGDLS, CDR2 YYNGEE. The CDR3 DNA sequence: TGTGCCAGCAGTCCAACTAGCGGGGGAGACAATGAGCAGTTCTTC. It encodes CASSPTSGGDNEQFF.

The CDR3 region is CASSLVVRETQYF. Written as DNA, the CDR3 is TGTGCCAGCAGCTTAGTTGTACGGGAGACCCAGTACTTC. This sequence joins TRBV11-2 and TRBJ2-5; D is uncertain. In germline, CDR1 is SGHAT, CDR2 FQNNGV. The CDR3 length is 13 residues. The V gene lost 1 base and the J gene lost 5 bases, with 8 bases spanning the gap.

This clonotype was seen repeatedly, ten times or more. The gene calls are TRBV7-2 and TRBJ2-3, with TRBD2 as a possible D gene (7 bases). Trimming pared 0 bases from V and 0 bases from J, leaving 16 bases between. This CDR3 region has 18 residues. The germline V gene encodes CDR1 SGHTA and CDR2 FQGNSA. The CDR3 sequence is CASSLAPGGSPSTDTQYF. The CDR3 DNA is TGTGCCAGCAGCTTAGCGCCGGGGGGCTCTCCTAGCACAGATACGCAGTATTTT.

The V call is TRBV7-9, the J call TRBJ2-5; D is possibly TRBD1 (6 bases). Per germline, CDR1 SEHNR and CDR2 FQNEAQ (reference sequence). The CDR3 contains 14 residues. V was trimmed by 5 bases and J by 1 base, leaving 11 bases between them. CDR3: CASSTGQAQETQYF. CDR3 DNA sequence: TGTGCCAGCAGCACGGGACAAGCCCAAGAGACCCAGTACTTC.

This clonotype was seen a handful of times. This chain uses TRBV20-1 with TRBJ2-7; 8 bases fit TRBD2. J gave up 3 bases and V 6 bases, and 7 bases lay outside the gene matches. CDR1 DFQATT and CDR2 SNEGSKA come from the germline V gene (reference sequence). CDR3 size: 13 residues. The CDR3 loop reads CSAHSGADYEQYF. Written as DNA, the CDR3 is TGCAGTGCCCATAGCGGGGCGGACTACGAGCAGTACTTC.

This clonotype appeared a few times. This chain joins TRBV7-8 and TRBJ1-1, with no clear D. The germline CDR1 and CDR2 sequences are SGHVS and FQNEAQ. This CDR3 contains 14 residues. Trimming shortened V by 3 bases and J by 1 base, and 9 bases separated the two germline ends. The CDR3 sequence is CASSFKVGNTEAFF. The CDR3 DNA is TGTGCCAGCAGCTTTAAGGTGGGGAACACTGAAGCTTTCTTT.

The chain joins TRBV7-6 to TRBJ2-7, with TRBD1 as a possible D gene (6 bases). The V end lost 5 bases, the J end lost 4 bases, and 18 bases lay between the germline ends. Germline CDR1 SGHVS, CDR2 FNYEAQ. The CDR3 runs to 15 residues. The CDR3 DNA is TGTGCCAGCAGCCCCGAGACGGGACAAGCATACGAGCAGTACTTC. It translates to CASSPETGQAYEQYF.

The V call is TRBV20-1, the J call TRBJ2-7, with D perhaps matching TRBD1 (6 bases). V lost 5 bases, J lost 0 bases, and 14 bases lay in between. CDR1 and CDR2 (germline): DFQATT, SNEGSKA (reference sequence). This CDR3 has 14 residues. DNA of the CDR3: TGCAGTGCTGGCAAAACAGGGCTCTCCTACGAGCAGTACTTC. It yields the protein CSAGKTGLSYEQYF.

For this clonotype: Germline is not matched at one junction end, which may reflect a read error. The CDR3 nucleotides read TGTGCCAGCAGCTCCCAGGGCGGCTACACTGAACCTTTCTTT. It is translated as CASSSQGGYTEPFF. The V call is TRBV7-9, the J call TRBJ1-1, with a possible D match to TRBD1 (5 bases). Germline CDR1 and CDR2: SEHNR and FQNEAQ (reference sequence). There are 14 residues in the CDR3.

This clonotype was detected only a few times. CDR3 protein: CAISRTYSDTQYF. The CDR3 nucleotides are TGTGCCATCAGTCGGACTTACTCAGATACGCAGTATTTT. This chain connects TRBV10-3 to TRBJ2-3, with a tentative D call TRBD2 (5 bases). V was pared by 5 bases and J by 4 bases, with 10 bases between. This CDR3 spans 13 amino acids. Germline V gene data show CDR1 as ENHRY and CDR2 as SYGVKD.

This clonotype was seen only a few times. The CDR3 DNA reads as TGTGCCAGCTCACCGCGGACTAGCGGGGGCCTAAGCACAGATACGCAGTATTTT. This gives the protein CASSPRTSGGLSTDTQYF. This chain joins TRBV18 and TRBJ2-3; the match to TRBD2 covers 13 bases. CDR3 length: 18 amino acids. J was trimmed by 0 bases and V by 3 bases; bases with no gene match: 6. Per the germline V gene, CDR1 is KGHSH and CDR2 is LQKENI. Using reference TRBV18 and TRBJ2-3 for the parts outside the CDR3, the full variable domain is NAGVMQNPRHLVRRRGQEARLRCSPMKGHSHVYWYRQLPEEGLKFMVYLQKENIIDESGMPKERFSAEFPKEGPSILRIQQVVRGDSAAYFCASSPRTSGGLSTDTQYFGPGTRLTVL.

This chain uses TRBV20-1 with TRBJ1-1; D unclear. The length of the CDR3 is 14 residues. Per the germline V gene, CDR1 is DFQATT and CDR2 is SNEGSKA (reference sequence). Trimming left V 0 bases short and J 3 bases short, with 11 bases between. CDR3 amino acids: CSARDRRGYTEAFF. The CDR3 nucleotides are TGCAGTGCTAGAGATAGGCGCGGTTACACTGAAGCTTTCTTT.

In this sample, this clonotype turned up a few times. This chain links TRBV21-1 with TRBJ1-1; no check of the table's D call, TRBD1, against the DNA was made. TRBV21-1 is recorded as a pseudogene. This CDR3 is 16 amino acids long. The CDR3, as DNA: TGTGCCAGCAGCAGGGGAGGGACAGATAAGAACACTGAAGCTTTCTTT. Protein sequence: CASSRGGTDKNTEAFF.